The 21 T cell receptor beta chains listed next were all sequenced from one sample in a study of cytomegalovirus exposure and HLA in healthy donors. Only in-frame clones appear in the TCRdb table, and some are missing; sequencing was by immunoSEQ multiplex PCR. This table has over 100,000 clones, 88% appearing once. The sample comprised PBMCs. The receptors were gathered from a woman between 18 and 30 years old in good health and CMV-seronegative.

The CDR3 is CASSPWTSGSSYNEQFF. The CDR3 DNA reads TGTGCCAGCAGCCCCTGGACTAGCGGGAGCTCCTACAATGAGCAGTTCTTC. This rearrangement joins TRBV4-2 to TRBJ2-1, with TRBD2 identical over 13 bases. The CDR3 is 17 residues long. Unmatched junction bases numbered 3, after V lost 4 bases and J lost 0 bases. The germline gives CDR1 LGHNA, CDR2 YNFKEQ.

Written as DNA, the CDR3 is TGTGCCAGCAGTTCCCTGAGGGGGGGCGTGCAGCCCCAGCATTTT. It specifies CASSSLRGGVQPQHF. V usage is TRBV28 and J usage is TRBJ1-5, with D possibly being TRBD1 (6 bases). V was pared by 4 bases and J by 7 bases, with 17 bases between. Germline CDR1 reads MDHEN; CDR2 reads SYDVKM. This CDR3 region has 15 residues.

This chain links TRBV7-8 with TRBJ2-7; weak D call: TRBD1 (5 bases). Trimming stripped 4 bases from V and 0 bases from J, with 13 bases between. Germline V gives CDR1 SGHVS, CDR2 FQNEAQ. The CDR3 covers 15 residues. In DNA, the CDR3 is TGTGCCAGCAGCTCAAACCGACAGATCTCCTACGAGCAGTACTTC. Translating it yields CASSSNRQISYEQYF.

The chain links TRBV18 to TRBJ2-5; 10 bases map to TRBD1. V lost 5 bases and J lost 1; bases outside the gene matches: 4. CDR1 is KGHSH, CDR2 LQKENI, per germline. The CDR3 spans 15 residues. CDR3 residues: CASSAGQGTQETQYF. The CDR3 DNA reads TGTGCCAGCTCAGCGGGACAGGGGACCCAAGAGACCCAGTACTTC.

This rearrangement joins TRBV5-8 to TRBJ1-2; the D is unclear. Deletions cut 2 bases from V and 7 bases from J, with 12 bases between. Per germline, CDR1 SGHTS and CDR2 YDEGEE. The CDR3 length is 13 residues. CDR3 protein: CASSFSQTGGYTF. The CDR3 DNA reads TGTGCCAGCAGCTTCAGCCAGACGGGTGGCTACACCTTC.

The rearrangement joins TRBV28 to TRBJ2-2; the match to TRBD2 covers 10 bases. Germline values: CDR1 MDHEN, CDR2 SYDVKM. J was trimmed by 8 bases and V by 3 bases; bases with no gene match: 9. The CDR3 is 16 residues long. CDR3 residues: CASSFRTSGIAGELFF. CDR3 bases: TGTGCCAGCAGTTTCCGGACTAGCGGTATAGCTGGGGAGCTGTTTTTT.

The J gene is TRBJ2-3, the V gene TRBV5-1; the D gene is possibly TRBD2 (5 bases). Germline CDR1 and CDR2: SGHRS and YFSETQ. V lost 4 bases to trimming and J lost 2 bases, with 8 bases between them. This CDR3 comprises 13 residues. This CDR3 reads CASSGRTTDTQYF. The DNA for the CDR3 is TGCGCCAGCAGCGGGAGAACCACAGATACGCAGTATTTT.

V usage is TRBV18 and J usage is TRBJ2-6; 10 nucleotides line up with TRBD1. The CDR3 is made up of 18 amino acids. Germline loops: CDR1 KGHSH, CDR2 LQKENI. After removal of 2 bases from V and 2 bases from J, the junction contained 6 bases not matched to a gene. The CDR3 bases are TGTGCCAGCTCACCAAAGGGACAGGGGCCTACTGGGGCCAACGTCCTGACTTTC. Protein: CASSPKGQGPTGANVLTF.

The V call is TRBV27, the J call TRBJ1-2, with D maybe TRBD1 (6 bases). This CDR3 is 17 amino acids long. Germline-derived CDR1 and CDR2 are MNHEY and SMNVEV (reference sequence). V dropped 4 bases and J dropped 5 bases, with 23 bases sitting between them. The CDR3 protein is CASSSQGWAFNQYGYTF. DNA for the CDR3: TGTGCCAGCAGTTCACAGGGTTGGGCCTTTAACCAGTATGGCTACACCTTC.

This clone was detected a few times. The V call is TRBV5-1, the J call TRBJ1-2, with 9 bases fitting TRBD1. V gave up 3 bases and J gave up 2 bases; unmatched junction bases: 2. The CDR3 length is 14 residues. Germline V gene lookup returns CDR1 SGHRS and CDR2 YFSETQ. This CDR3 is CASSWGQGNYGYTF. The DNA for the CDR3 is TGCGCCAGCAGCTGGGGACAGGGCAACTATGGCTACACCTTC.

V usage is TRBV4-3 and J usage is TRBJ2-1, with 9 nucleotides matching TRBD2. V gave up 1 base and J gave up 4 bases; unmatched junction bases: 8. This CDR3 has 17 amino acids. Germline V gene data show CDR1 as LGHNA and CDR2 as YSLEER. CDR3 coding DNA: TGCGCCAGCAGCCAAGTATCGCGGGGGGGCCTGTACAATGAGCAGTTCTTC. As protein: CASSQVSRGGLYNEQFF.

This rearrangement joins TRBV27 to TRBJ2-3, with D hard to call. The V gene lost 8 bases and the J gene lost 2 bases, with 11 bases spanning the gap. The germline V gene has CDR1 MNHEY and CDR2 SMNVEV (reference sequence). This CDR3 is 13 amino acids long. CDR3 region: CASSMTVTDTQYF. The DNA of the CDR3 is TGTGCCAGCTCTATGACTGTCACAGATACGCAGTATTTT.

V usage is TRBV5-1 and J usage is TRBJ2-1; TRBD2 agrees at 10 bases. CDR1 and CDR2 from the germline V gene are SGHRS and YFSETQ. The trim removed 3 bases at V and 8 bases at J, leaving 5 bases unmatched. There are 14 residues in the CDR3. The CDR3 DNA is TGCGCCAGCAGCTGGGGGACTAGCGCGGATGAGCAGTTCTTC. Its translation is CASSWGTSADEQFF.

The rearrangement uses TRBV9 and TRBJ2-3; D is possibly TRBD2 (5 bases). Germline V gene lookup returns CDR1 SGDLS and CDR2 YYNGEE. The CDR3 runs 14 residues. Trimming shortened V by 4 bases and J by 2 bases, and 11 bases separated the two germline ends. In nucleotides, the CDR3 is TGTGCCAGCAGCCCAGAGGACTCCACAGATACGCAGTATTTT. Translating gives CASSPEDSTDTQYF.

The J gene is TRBJ1-4, the V gene TRBV6-1; no definite D call. Trimming pared 3 bases from V and 10 bases from J, leaving 6 bases between. In germline, CDR1 is MNHNS, CDR2 SASEGT. The CDR3 extends over 11 amino acids. The CDR3 reads CASSDNGKLFF. In nucleotides, the CDR3 is TGTGCCAGCAGTGATAACGGAAAACTGTTTTTT.

V is TRBV10-3 and J is TRBJ1-1; D is undetermined. The germline V gene encodes CDR1 ENHRY and CDR2 SYGVKD. V lost 7 bases, J lost 1 base, and 13 bases lay in between. This CDR3 is 14 amino acids long. The CDR3 here is CAITPLAGNTEAFF. The CDR3 DNA sequence: TGTGCCATCACCCCCCTGGCGGGGAACACTGAAGCTTTCTTT.

Only one count was recorded for this clone. The rearrangement joins TRBV6-1 to TRBJ2-7; D is perhaps TRBD2 (5 bases). This CDR3 comprises 16 residues. Germline assignment: CDR1 MNHNS and CDR2 SASEGT. V was cut by 4 bases and J by 2 bases, with 18 bases left in between. As DNA, the CDR3 is TGTGCCAGCAGTGCCTCGACTACGAGAGCCCCCTACGAGCAGTACTTC. Translation gives CASSASTTRAPYEQYF.

J is TRBJ2-1 and V is TRBV2, with D maybe TRBD2 (5 bases). V was shortened by 10 bases and J by 0 bases, with 13 bases between the two germline ends. The CDR3 spans 14 residues. The germline CDR1 and CDR2 sequences are SNHLY and FYNNEI. In DNA, the CDR3 is TGTGCCACCCGAGAGGGCGGCTCCTACAATGAGCAGTTCTTC. Translating gives CATREGGSYNEQFF.

V and J are TRBV28 and TRBJ1-5; 8 nucleotides align to TRBD1. Per germline, CDR1 MDHEN and CDR2 SYDVKM. The CDR3 covers 17 residues. Trimming removed 4 bases from V and 0 bases from J; junction bases left unmatched: 8. CDR3 residues: CASSSDREGSSNQPQHF. In nucleotides, the CDR3 is TGTGCCAGCAGTTCGGACAGGGAAGGGAGTAGCAATCAGCCCCAGCATTTT.

The gene calls are TRBV4-2 and TRBJ2-3; 10 bases fit TRBD2. CDR1 LGHNA and CDR2 YNFKEQ come from the germline V gene. Germline trimming cut 4 bases from V and 2 bases from J; bases unmatched to any gene: 6. The CDR3 contains 16 residues. The chain's CDR3 is CASSRSGGAVTDTQYF. The CDR3 DNA follows: TGTGCCAGCAGCCGCAGCGGGGGGGCGGTCACAGATACGCAGTATTTT.

This chain links TRBV7-9 with TRBJ2-1; D is unresolved. Trimming removed 3 bases from V and 7 bases from J, with 16 bases in between. The CDR3 consists of 15 residues. CDR1 and CDR2 from the germline V gene are SEHNR and FQNEAQ (reference sequence). This CDR3 is CASSFYPGPRNEQFF. CDR3 nucleotides: TGTGCCAGCAGCTTCTACCCCGGCCCTAGGAATGAGCAGTTCTTC.